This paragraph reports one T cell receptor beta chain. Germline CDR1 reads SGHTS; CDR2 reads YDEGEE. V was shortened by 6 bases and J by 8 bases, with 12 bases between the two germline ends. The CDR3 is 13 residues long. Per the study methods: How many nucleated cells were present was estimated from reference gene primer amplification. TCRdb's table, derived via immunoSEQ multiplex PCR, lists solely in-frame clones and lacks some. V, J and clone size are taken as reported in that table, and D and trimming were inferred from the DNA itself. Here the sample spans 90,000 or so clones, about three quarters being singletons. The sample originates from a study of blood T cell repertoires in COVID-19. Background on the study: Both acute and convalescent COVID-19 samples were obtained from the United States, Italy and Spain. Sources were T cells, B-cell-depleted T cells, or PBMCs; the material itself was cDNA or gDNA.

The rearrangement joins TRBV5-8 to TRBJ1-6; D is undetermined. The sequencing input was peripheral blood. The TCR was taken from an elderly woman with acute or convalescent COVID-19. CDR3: CASNLGGDSPLHF. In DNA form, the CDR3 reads TGTGCCAGCAATCTGGGCGGGGATTCACCCCTCCACTTT.